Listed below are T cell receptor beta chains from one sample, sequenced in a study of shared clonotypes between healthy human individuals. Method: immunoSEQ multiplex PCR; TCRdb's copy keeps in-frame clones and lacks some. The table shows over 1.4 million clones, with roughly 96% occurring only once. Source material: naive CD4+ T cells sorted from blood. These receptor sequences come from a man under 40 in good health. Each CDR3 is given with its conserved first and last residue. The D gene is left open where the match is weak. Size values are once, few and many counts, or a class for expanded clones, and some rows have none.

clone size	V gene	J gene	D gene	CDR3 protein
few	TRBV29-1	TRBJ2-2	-	CSVGRAASNTGELFF
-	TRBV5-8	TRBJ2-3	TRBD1	CASRLTGVDTQYF
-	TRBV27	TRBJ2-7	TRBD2	CASSASSGPYEQYF
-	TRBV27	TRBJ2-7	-	CASSLTPAYYEQYF
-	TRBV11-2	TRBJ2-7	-	CASSFSRVHEQYF
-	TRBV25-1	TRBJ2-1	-	CASSDPQRRVGSYNEQFF
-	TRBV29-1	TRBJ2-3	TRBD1	CSTWTGGLTDTQYF
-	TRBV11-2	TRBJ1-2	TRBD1	CASSKEGGEILYGYTF
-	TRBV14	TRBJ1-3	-	CASSHSEPHSGNTIYF
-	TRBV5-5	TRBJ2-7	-	CASSLVASQARIYEQYF
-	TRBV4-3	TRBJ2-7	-	CASSQDRSPPSYEQYF
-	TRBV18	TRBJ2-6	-	CASSLSLLYPGALSGANVLTF
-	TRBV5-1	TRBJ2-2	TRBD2	CASSLVAGGPEFTGELFF
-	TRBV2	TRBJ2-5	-	CASSVLTEGGETQYF
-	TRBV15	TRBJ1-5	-	CATSRDLNSNQPQHF
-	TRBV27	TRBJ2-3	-	CASSLIGGRITDTQYF
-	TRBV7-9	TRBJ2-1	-	CASSLAGVVGPRASEQFF
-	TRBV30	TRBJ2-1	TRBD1	CAWSVLPTGGEQFF